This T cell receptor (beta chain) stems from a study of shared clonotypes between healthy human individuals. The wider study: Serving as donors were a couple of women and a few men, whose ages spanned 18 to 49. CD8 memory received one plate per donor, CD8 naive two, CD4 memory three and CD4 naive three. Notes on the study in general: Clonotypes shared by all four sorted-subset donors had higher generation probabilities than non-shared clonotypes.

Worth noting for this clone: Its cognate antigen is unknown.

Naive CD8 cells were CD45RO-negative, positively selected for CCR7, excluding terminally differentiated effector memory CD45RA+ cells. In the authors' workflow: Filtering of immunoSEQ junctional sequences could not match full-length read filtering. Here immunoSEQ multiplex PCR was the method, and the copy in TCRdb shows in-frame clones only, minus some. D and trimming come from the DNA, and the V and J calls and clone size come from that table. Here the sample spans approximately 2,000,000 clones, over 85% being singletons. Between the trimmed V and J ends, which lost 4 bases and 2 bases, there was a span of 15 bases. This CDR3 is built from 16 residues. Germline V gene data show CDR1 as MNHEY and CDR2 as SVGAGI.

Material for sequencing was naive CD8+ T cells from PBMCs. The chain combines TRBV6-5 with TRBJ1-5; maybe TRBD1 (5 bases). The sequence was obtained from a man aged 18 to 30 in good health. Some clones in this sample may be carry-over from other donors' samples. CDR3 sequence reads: CASSSSDIYGNQPQHF. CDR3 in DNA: TGTGCCAGCAGTTCCTCGGACATTTATGGCAATCAGCCCCAGCATTTT.